Each of the 28 T cell receptor beta chains below was sequenced from the same sample in a study of T cells in Graves' hyperthyroidism and ophthalmopathy. RNA transcripts were the template for amplifying TCR beta CDR3 regions. First-round RT-PCR targeting the TCR CDR3 was performed with the HTBI primer set. TCRdb re-derived calls from the multiplex PCR reads in MiXCR, one entry per CDR3 protein. The sample includes approximately 430,000 distinct CDR3 sequences, about 15% of them seen just once. Sequenced sample: blood. All receptors derive from a woman under 30 with Graves' hyperthyroidism.

This clonotype was detected ten times or more. The chain uses TRBV10-3 and TRBJ2-1; the match to TRBD2 covers 7 bases. Unmatched junction bases numbered 3, after V lost 7 bases and J lost 6 bases. The germline V gene encodes CDR1 ENHRY and CDR2 SYGVKD. This CDR3 is built from 12 residues. DNA for the CDR3: TGTGCCATCACCCCGGGAGGCAATGAGCAGTTCTTC. It translates to CAITPGGNEQFF.

In its sample, this clonotype was seen a few times. In DNA form, the CDR3 reads TGTGCCAGCAGCCATTGGACTAGCGGACCCTACGAGCAGTACTTC. It yields the protein CASSHWTSGPYEQYF. The V gene is TRBV14, the J gene TRBJ2-7, with 10 bases aligning to TRBD2. CDR1 is SGHDN and CDR2 is FVKESK in the germline V gene. The V and J ends lost 3 bases and 2 bases, in that order; junction bases with no gene match: 4. The CDR3 consists of 15 residues.

This clonotype showed up many times. This chain uses TRBV5-1 with TRBJ1-1, with TRBD1 as a possible D gene (5 bases). V lost 4 bases and J lost 4, with 14 bases in between. The CDR3 is 14 residues long. Per the germline V gene, CDR1 is SGHRS and CDR2 is YFSETQ. The CDR3 is CASSPPGGPTEAFF. The CDR3 bases are TGCGCCAGCAGCCCGCCCGGGGGACCCACTGAAGCTTTCTTT.

This clonotype was seen at least ten times. This chain connects TRBV12-3 or TRBV12-4 to TRBJ2-5; D possibly uses TRBD1 or TRBD2 (5 bases each). Trimming removed 0 bases at V and 1 base at J, with 21 bases between. This CDR3 is built from 19 residues. CDR3 amino acids: CASSLALGELGRAQETQYF. As DNA, the CDR3 is TGTGCCAGCAGTTTAGCGCTAGGGGAGCTAGGCAGGGCCCAAGAGACCCAGTACTTC.

This rearrangement joins TRBV9 to TRBJ1-4; a possible D gene is TRBD1 (6 bases). The ends were cut back, 0 bases at V and 5 bases at J, with 14 bases in the middle. CDR1 and CDR2 (germline): SGDLS, YYNGEE. The length of the CDR3 is 16 residues. In DNA, the CDR3 is TGTGCCAGCAGCGTAGCCCTCGGACAGCAGAATGAAAAACTGTTTTTT. The encoded protein is CASSVALGQQNEKLFF. Combining the CDR3 with reference TRBV9 and TRBJ1-4 gives the whole variable domain DSGVTQTPKHLITATGQRVTLRCSPRSGDLSVYWYQQSLDQGLQFLIQYYNGEERAKGNILERFSAQQFPDLHSELNLSSLELGDSALYFCASSVALGQQNEKLFFGSGTQLSVL.

The chain employs TRBV20-1 and TRBJ2-7, with TRBD2 identical over 10 bases. The CDR3 totals 12 residues. Germline trimming cut 1 base from V and 9 bases from J; bases unmatched to any gene: 3. CDR1 DFQATT and CDR2 SNEGSKA come from the germline V gene (reference sequence). The CDR3 reads CSARGGTSVQYF. CDR3 in DNA: TGCAGTGCTAGAGGTGGGACTAGCGTGCAGTACTTC.

As to this clonotype: The junction does not match germline at one end; this may be a read error. The chain carries TRBV6-2 or TRBV6-3 and TRBJ2-7; 10 bases are shared with TRBD1. The germline CDR1 and CDR2 sequences are MNHEY and SVGEGT. This CDR3 contains 15 residues. The CDR3 loop reads CASSPGGTGVYERYF. DNA of the CDR3: TGTGCCAGCAGCCCTGGGGGGACAGGGGTCTACGAGCGGTACTTC.

The chain joins TRBV10-3 to TRBJ1-1, with 8 bases matching TRBD1. Germline V gene sequence: CDR1 ENHRY, CDR2 SYGVKD. Trimming removed 9 bases from V and 4 bases from J; junction bases left unmatched: 4. This CDR3 is 12 amino acids long. The CDR3 nucleotides read TGTGCCATACAGGGGGTGAGCACTGAAGCTTTCTTT. This gives the protein CAIQGVSTEAFF.

In its sample, this clonotype was seen many times. The chain carries TRBV3-1 and TRBJ1-6; tentatively, D is TRBD1 (6 bases). The CDR3 has 16 amino acids. Trimming shortened V by 5 bases and J by 10 bases, and 21 bases separated the two germline ends. Germline loops: CDR1 LGHDT, CDR2 YNNKEL (reference sequence). The CDR3: CASSTTGKGQWSPLHF. CDR3 in DNA: TGTGCCAGCAGCACTACAGGGAAGGGGCAATGGTCACCCCTCCACTTT.

This clonotype was seen ten or more times. J is TRBJ1-1 and V is TRBV27; 7 nucleotides align to TRBD1. Germline V CDR1 and CDR2: MNHEY, SMNVEV (reference sequence). Trimming took 2 bases from V and 6 from J; bases not matched to a gene: 6. The CDR3 covers 14 residues. CDR3 loop: CASSLLRGSAEAFF. The CDR3 DNA is TGTGCCAGCAGTTTACTCAGGGGGAGCGCTGAAGCTTTCTTT.

V gene TRBV6-1 combines with J gene TRBJ2-2; D call uncertain. Trimming cost V 6 bases and J 4 bases, with 9 bases left between them. The CDR3 consists of 13 residues. Germline CDR1 reads MNHNS; CDR2 reads SASEGT. The DNA for the CDR3 is TGTGCCAGCAGCTGGGAAGTCACCGGGGAGCTGTTTTTT. Its protein product is CASSWEVTGELFF.

As for this clonotype: This may stem from a read error, because a much larger clone lies one nucleotide away. The V and J genes are TRBV30 and TRBJ1-2; possibly TRBD1 for D (5 bases). V shed 1 base and J shed 6 bases, with 24 bases lying between them. CDR3 size: 17 residues. Per germline, CDR1 GTSNPN and CDR2 SVGIG (reference sequence). The CDR3 protein is CAWSERGGRSIVDGYTF. The DNA of the CDR3 is TGTGCCTGGAGTGAACGGGGGGGACGGTCTATAGTCGATGGCTACACCTTC.

This clonotype has ten or more counts. The chain is built from TRBV6-5 and TRBJ2-3; TRBD2 might be the D (5 bases). From germline, CDR1 is MNHEY and CDR2 SVGAGI. V dropped 2 bases and J dropped 0 bases, with 6 bases sitting between them. The CDR3 sequence is 14 residues long. In DNA, the CDR3 is TGTGCCAGCAGTTACGGGAGTAGCACAGATACGCAGTATTTT. Translation: CASSYGSSTDTQYF.

This clonotype occurred many times. The chain is built from TRBV2 and TRBJ2-3; TRBD2 matches at 10 bases. Germline V CDR1 and CDR2: SNHLY, FYNNEI. This CDR3 has 17 amino acids. V lost 2 bases to trimming and J lost 5 bases; unmatched junction nucleotides: 10. CDR3 in DNA: TGTGCCAGCAGTGAACCAGACAGCGGGAGGGCCGAAGATACGCAGTATTTT. This gives the protein CASSEPDSGRAEDTQYF.

At least ten counts were recorded for this clonotype. The rearrangement links TRBV2 to TRBJ2-7, with 9 bases aligning to TRBD1. CDR1 and CDR2 (germline): SNHLY, FYNNEI. This CDR3 has 13 residues. J gave up 9 bases and V 11 bases, and 14 bases lay outside the gene matches. Here the CDR3 DNA reads TGTGCCCTTAGACAGGGGGAAAATAGCGGGCAGTACTTC. Translating it yields CALRQGENSGQYF.

This clonotype appeared a few times. The chain employs TRBV28 and TRBJ1-5; 8 nucleotides agree with TRBD1. The length of the CDR3 is 16 residues. Germline V CDR1 and CDR2: MDHEN, SYDVKM. V lost 7 bases to trimming and J lost 0 bases; unmatched junction nucleotides: 8. This chain's CDR3 is CASTAGGPYSNQPQHF. CDR3 sequence (DNA): TGTGCCAGCACGGCAGGGGGCCCCTATAGCAATCAGCCCCAGCATTTT.

The V gene is TRBV2, the J gene TRBJ2-2; 10 positions match TRBD1. The CDR3 has 17 amino acids. J was trimmed by 4 bases and V by 2 bases; bases with no gene match: 7. Germline CDR1 and CDR2: SNHLY and FYNNEI. CDR3 DNA sequence: TGTGCCAGCAGTGAACAGACAGGGGGCGTGAGCACCGGGGAGCTGTTTTTT. It codes for CASSEQTGGVSTGELFF. Filled out from reference TRBV2 and TRBJ2-2, the complete variable domain reads EPEVTQTPSHQVTQMGQEVILRCVPISNHLYFYWYRQILGQKVEFLVSFYNNEISEKSEIFDDQFSVERPDGSNFTLKIRSTKLEDSAMYFCASSEQTGGVSTGELFFGEGSRLTVL.

This clonotype has more than one count but fewer than ten. The J gene is TRBJ1-6, the V gene TRBV27; D not resolved. This CDR3 is built from 15 residues. V was pared by 2 bases and J by 7 bases, with 12 bases between. Germline V CDR1 and CDR2: MNHEY, SMNVEV (reference sequence). CDR3 coding DNA: TGTGCCAGCAGTTTAATCTGGAACGGCAATTCACCCCTCCACTTT. Translating gives CASSLIWNGNSPLHF.

Concerning this clonotype itself: A much larger clone differs from this one at a single base, so this may be a read error. The chain combines TRBV6-5 with TRBJ2-5; D uncertain. V was shortened by 2 bases and J by 0 bases, with 19 bases between the two germline ends. Germline loops: CDR1 MNHEY, CDR2 SVGAGI. CDR3 size: 18 residues. CDR3 residues: CASSYAITVGPYQETQYF. CDR3 sequence (DNA): TGTGCCAGCAGTTACGCAATAACGGTAGGGCCTTACCAAGAGACCCAGTACTTC.

J is TRBJ2-1 and V is TRBV7-9; 7 bases are shared with TRBD1. The CDR3 covers 19 residues. V lost 7 bases to trimming and J lost 4 bases; unmatched junction nucleotides: 22. Germline assignment: CDR1 SEHNR and CDR2 FQNEAQ (reference sequence). The chain's CDR3 is CASTPTGPDSRDWYNEQFF. In DNA, the CDR3 is TGTGCCAGCACCCCGACAGGGCCGGACTCCCGTGACTGGTACAATGAGCAGTTCTTC.

This clonotype turned up a few times. The chain uses TRBV28 and TRBJ2-5; 13 nucleotides line up with TRBD2. J lost 13 bases, V lost 4 bases, and 9 bases had no gene match. Germline assignment: CDR1 MDHEN and CDR2 SYDVKM. This CDR3 is built from 14 residues. The CDR3 nucleotides are TGTGCCAGCAGTTCCCGGACTAGCGGGGGAGTCGGGTACTTC. Translated: CASSSRTSGGVGYF.

The chain combines TRBV3-1 with TRBJ1-1; maybe TRBD1 (6 bases). V was cut by 4 bases and J by 3 bases, with 15 bases left in between. The CDR3 is 15 amino acids. CDR1 and CDR2 (germline): LGHDT, YNNKEL (reference sequence). CDR3 sequence reads: CASSPIGGLDTEAFF. The CDR3, as DNA: TGTGCCAGCAGCCCGATAGGGGGGCTGGACACTGAAGCTTTCTTT. The entire variable domain, with the rest obtained from reference TRBV3-1 and TRBJ1-1, is as follows: DTAVSQTPKYLVTQMGNDKSIKCEQNLGHDTMYWYKQDSKKFLKIMFSYNNKELIINETVPNRFSPKSPDKAHLNLHINSLELGDSAVYFCASSPIGGLDTEAFFGQGTRLTVV.

J is TRBJ2-5 and V is TRBV6-5; 12 nucleotides line up with TRBD2. Unmatched junction bases numbered 8, after V lost 2 bases and J lost 7 bases. CDR3 length: 16 amino acids. Germline V gives CDR1 MNHEY, CDR2 SVGAGI. The CDR3 protein is CASSYETSGGPTTQYF. In DNA, the CDR3 is TGTGCCAGCAGTTACGAGACTAGCGGGGGCCCCACGACCCAGTACTTC.

To note about this clonotype: A much more abundant neighbour one base away suggests this may be a read error. The chain employs TRBV2 and TRBJ2-4; 11 bases fit TRBD2. The CDR3 contains 16 residues. V was clipped by 4 bases and J by 1 base; unmatched bases: 3. CDR1 is SNHLY and CDR2 is FYNNEI in the germline V gene. CDR3 sequence (DNA): TGTGCCAGCAGTGTGGCTAGCGGGGGGGCCAAAAACATTCAGTACTTC. It codes for CASSVASGGAKNIQYF. The whole variable domain, filled in from reference TRBV2 and TRBJ2-4, reads EPEVTQTPSHQVTQMGQEVILRCVPISNHLYFYWYRQILGQKVEFLVSFYNNEISEKSEIFDDQFSVERPDGSNFTLKIRSTKLEDSAMYFCASSVASGGAKNIQYFGAGTRLSVL.

The chain employs TRBV7-3 and TRBJ2-1; tentative D call: TRBD1 (6 bases). The CDR3 contains 15 residues. Germline-derived CDR1 and CDR2 are SGHTA and FQGTGA. With 2 bases removed from V and 8 bases from J, the gap between germline ends came to 16 bases. The CDR3 bases are TGTGCCAGCAGCTTAGAACCCGCTAAGGGGGATGAGCAGTTCTTC. It translates to CASSLEPAKGDEQFF.

In this sample, this clonotype turned up many times. The junction departs from the called germline gene at one end, perhaps through a read error. The chain carries TRBV7-7 and TRBJ2-2, with D perhaps TRBD2 (5 bases). CDR3 length: 14 residues. CDR1 and CDR2 from the germline V gene are SSHAT and FNYEAQ (reference sequence). This chain's CDR3 is CASSLARMDGELFF. CDR3 coding DNA: TGTGCTAGCAGCTTAGCGCGCATGGACGGGGAGCTGTTTTTT.

In regard to this clonotype: A much larger clone lies a single base off, so this may be a read error. The chain is built from TRBV6-1 and TRBJ2-7, with D hard to call. The CDR3 runs 13 residues. Germline V lookup: CDR1 MNHNS, CDR2 SASEGT. Trimming stripped 11 bases from V and 0 bases from J, with 14 bases between. The CDR3 spells CASRERSSYEQYF. The CDR3, as DNA: TGTGCCTCCCGCGAGAGGAGCTCCTACGAGCAGTACTTC.

Only a few counts were recorded for this clonotype. The chain joins TRBV20-1 to TRBJ1-4; 9 nucleotides agree with TRBD1. V lost 1 base to trimming and J lost 2 bases; unmatched junction nucleotides: 8. In germline, CDR1 is DFQATT, CDR2 SNEGSKA (reference sequence). The CDR3 has 17 amino acids. The CDR3 region has the DNA TGCAGTGCTAGAGCCGGGACAGGGCCTCCGACTAATGAAAAACTGTTTTTT. Encoded protein: CSARAGTGPPTNEKLFF.